The 4 T cell receptor beta chains presented below share a single source sample, sequenced in a study of control samples from healthy donors and cancer patients. The repertoire was sequenced with immunoSEQ multiplex PCR; TCRdb's copy has only in-frame clones and lacks some. Here the sample spans more than 75,000 clones, approximately 88% being singletons. The sequenced material came from PBMCs. These receptors came from a man in his 70s with lung cancer.

DNA for the CDR3: TGCGCCAGCAGCCAAGCGGGGGGCGGGCCCGGGGAGCTGTTTTTT. Its protein product is CASSQAGGGPGELFF. The chain recombines TRBV4-3 with TRBJ2-2; tentatively, D is TRBD2 (7 bases). CDR1 is LGHNA and CDR2 is YSLEER in the germline V gene. The CDR3 has 15 amino acids. V lost 1 base and J lost 6, with 12 bases in between.

The V call is TRBV7-7, the J call TRBJ2-2, with D perhaps TRBD2 (7 bases). The CDR3 loop spans 16 amino acids. Germline V gene data show CDR1 as SSHAT and CDR2 as FNYEAQ (reference sequence). V lost 2 bases, J lost 4 bases, and 14 bases lay in between. The CDR3 here is CASSLLGGGATGELFF. CDR3 nucleotides: TGTGCCAGCAGCTTACTGGGGGGGGGCGCCACCGGGGAGCTGTTTTTT.

The CDR3 DNA is TGTGCCAGCAGCTACTCAACGGGCGGGGGGGCGGATACGCAGTATTTT. Its translation: CASSYSTGGGADTQYF. The chain links TRBV5-4 to TRBJ2-3, with 9 bases aligning to TRBD2. V lost 3 bases, J lost 6 bases, and 11 bases stayed unmatched. In germline, CDR1 is SGHNT, CDR2 YYREEE (reference sequence). The CDR3 consists of 16 residues.

The rearrangement uses TRBV9 and TRBJ2-1; 10 bases agree with TRBD1. This CDR3 has 19 residues. The germline gives CDR1 SGDLS, CDR2 YYNGEE. After removal of 0 bases from V and 0 bases from J, the junction contained 9 bases not matched to a gene. CDR3 coding DNA: TGTGCCAGCAGCGTAGGCCCGGGACAGGGGAGGAGCTCCTACAATGAGCAGTTCTTC. Its protein product is CASSVGPGQGRSSYNEQFF.